Below, one T cell receptor beta chain is given with its context. Its target is unknown. The assay was immunoSEQ multiplex PCR, and TCRdb's table has in-frame clones only and misses some. The sample gives about a million clones, roughly 70% of which show up once; 1.5% is in the top ten. The authors divided CD4+ cells into CD45RA+ naive and CD45RA-negative memory subsets. The entry originates in a study of shared clonotypes between healthy human individuals. Study-wide results and caveats: On the whole, naive subsets had larger estimated richness than memory subsets had. The study found lower generation probabilities in non-shared clonotypes than in those shared by all four donors.

This CDR3 region has 17 residues. In germline, CDR1 is SGHRS, CDR2 YFSETQ. V shed 0 bases, J shed 8 bases, and the junction held 12 bases outside the gene matches. The sequence was collected from a man aged 18 to 30 in good health. Sample: memory CD4+ T cells sorted from blood. Documented subset: CD45RA-negative fraction. The chain links TRBV5-1 to TRBJ1-4; 8 bases line up with TRBD1. This CDR3 reads CASSLARGRFRLEKLFF. CDR3 nucleotide sequence: TGCGCCAGCAGCTTGGCCAGGGGGCGGTTTCGTTTAGAAAAACTGTTTTTT.